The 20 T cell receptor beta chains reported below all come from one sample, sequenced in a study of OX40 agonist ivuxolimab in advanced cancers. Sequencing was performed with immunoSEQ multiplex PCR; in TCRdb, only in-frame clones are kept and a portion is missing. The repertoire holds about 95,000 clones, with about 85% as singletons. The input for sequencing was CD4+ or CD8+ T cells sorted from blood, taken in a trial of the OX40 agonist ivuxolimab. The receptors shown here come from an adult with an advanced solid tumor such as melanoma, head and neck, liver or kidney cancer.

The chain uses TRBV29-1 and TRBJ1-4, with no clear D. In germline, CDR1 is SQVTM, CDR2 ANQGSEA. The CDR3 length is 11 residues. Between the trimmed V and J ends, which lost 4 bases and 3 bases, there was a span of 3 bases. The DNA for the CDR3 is TGCAGCGTTGTATCTAATGAAAAACTGTTTTTT. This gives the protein CSVVSNEKLFF.

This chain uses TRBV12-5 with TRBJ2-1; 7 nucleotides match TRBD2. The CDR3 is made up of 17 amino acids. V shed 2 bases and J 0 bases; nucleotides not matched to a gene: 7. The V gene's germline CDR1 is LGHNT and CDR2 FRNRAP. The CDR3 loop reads CASGLRLALSSYNEQFF. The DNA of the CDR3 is TGTGCTAGTGGTTTGAGACTAGCTCTTAGCTCCTACAATGAGCAGTTCTTC.

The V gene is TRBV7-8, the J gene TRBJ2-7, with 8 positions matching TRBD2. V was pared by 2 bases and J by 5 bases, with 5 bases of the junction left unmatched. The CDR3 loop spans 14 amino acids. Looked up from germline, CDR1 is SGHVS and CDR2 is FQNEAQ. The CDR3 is CASSLRTSFHEQYF. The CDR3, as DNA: TGTGCCAGCAGCTTACGGACTAGCTTCCACGAGCAGTACTTC.

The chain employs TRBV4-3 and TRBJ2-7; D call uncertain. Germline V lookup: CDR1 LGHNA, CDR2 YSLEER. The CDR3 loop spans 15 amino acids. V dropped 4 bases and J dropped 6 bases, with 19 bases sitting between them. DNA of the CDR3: TGCGCCAGCAGCCCAGCCCACAGCGATCCTATCGAGCAGTACTTC. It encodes CASSPAHSDPIEQYF.

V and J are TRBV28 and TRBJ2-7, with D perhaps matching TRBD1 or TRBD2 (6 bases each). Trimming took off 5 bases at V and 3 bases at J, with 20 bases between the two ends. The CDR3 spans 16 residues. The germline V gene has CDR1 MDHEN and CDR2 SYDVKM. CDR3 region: CASSPLQGGIVYEQYF. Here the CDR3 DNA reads TGTGCCAGCAGTCCTTTACAGGGCGGGATAGTCTACGAGCAGTACTTC. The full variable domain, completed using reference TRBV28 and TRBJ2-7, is DVKVTQSSRYLVKRTGEKVFLECVQDMDHENMFWYRQDPGLGLRLIYFSYDVKMKEKGDIPEGYSVSREKKERFSLILESASTNQTSMYLCASSPLQGGIVYEQYFGPGTRLTVT.

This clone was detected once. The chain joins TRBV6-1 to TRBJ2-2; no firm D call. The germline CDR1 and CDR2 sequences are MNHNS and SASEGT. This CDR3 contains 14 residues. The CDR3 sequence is CGSRTLANTGELFF. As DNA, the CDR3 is TGTGGATCGCGTACTCTAGCGAACACCGGGGAGCTGTTTTTT.

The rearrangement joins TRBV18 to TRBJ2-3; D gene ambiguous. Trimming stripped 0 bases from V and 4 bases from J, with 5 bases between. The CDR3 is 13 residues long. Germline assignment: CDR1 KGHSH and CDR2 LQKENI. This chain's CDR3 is CASSPPGPDTQYF. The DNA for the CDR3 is TGTGCCAGCTCACCACCGGGCCCAGATACGCAGTATTTT.

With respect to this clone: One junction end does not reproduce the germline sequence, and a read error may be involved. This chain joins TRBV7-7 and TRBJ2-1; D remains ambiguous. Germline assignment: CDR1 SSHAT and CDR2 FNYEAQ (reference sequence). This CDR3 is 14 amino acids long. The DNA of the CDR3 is TGTGCTAGCAGTAACCCCGGGTCCTACAATGAGCAGTTCTTC. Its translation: CASSNPGSYNEQFF.

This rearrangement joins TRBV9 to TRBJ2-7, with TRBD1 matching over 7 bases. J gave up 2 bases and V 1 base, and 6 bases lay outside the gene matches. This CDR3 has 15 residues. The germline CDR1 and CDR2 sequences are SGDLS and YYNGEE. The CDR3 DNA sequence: TGTGCCAGCAGCGTAACCGGGACAGCGCCCTACGAGCAGTACTTC. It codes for CASSVTGTAPYEQYF.

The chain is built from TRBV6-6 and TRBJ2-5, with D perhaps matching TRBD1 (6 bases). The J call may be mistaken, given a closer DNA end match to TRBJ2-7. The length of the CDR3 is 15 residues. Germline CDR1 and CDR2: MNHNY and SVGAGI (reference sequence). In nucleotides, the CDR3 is TGTGCCAGCAGTCACCGGACAGTAAGCTCCTACGAGCAGTACTTC. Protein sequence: CASSHRTVSSYEQYF.

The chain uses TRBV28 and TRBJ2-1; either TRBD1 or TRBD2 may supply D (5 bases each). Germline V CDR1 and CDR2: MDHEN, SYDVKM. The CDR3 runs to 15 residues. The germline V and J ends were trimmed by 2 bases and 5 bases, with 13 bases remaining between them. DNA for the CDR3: TGTGCCAGCAGTTTAGCCGGGGACGGACACAATGAGCAGTTCTTC. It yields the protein CASSLAGDGHNEQFF.

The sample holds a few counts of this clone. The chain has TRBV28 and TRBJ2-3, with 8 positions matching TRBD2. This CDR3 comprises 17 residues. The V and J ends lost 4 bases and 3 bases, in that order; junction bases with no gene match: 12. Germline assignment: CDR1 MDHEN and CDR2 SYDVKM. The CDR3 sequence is CASSSDSGKVITDTQYF. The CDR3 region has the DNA TGTGCCAGCAGTTCGGATAGCGGGAAAGTTATTACAGATACGCAGTATTTT.

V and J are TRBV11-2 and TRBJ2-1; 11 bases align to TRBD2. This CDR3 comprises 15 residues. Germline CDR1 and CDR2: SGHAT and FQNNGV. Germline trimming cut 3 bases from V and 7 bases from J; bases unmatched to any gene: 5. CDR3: CASSLDPSGRNEQFF. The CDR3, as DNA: TGTGCCAGCAGCTTGGACCCTAGCGGGAGGAATGAGCAGTTCTTC. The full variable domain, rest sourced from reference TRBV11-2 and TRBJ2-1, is EAGVAQSPRYKIIEKRQSVAFWCNPISGHATLYWYQQILGQGPKLLIQFQNNGVVDDSQLPKDRFSAERLKGVDSTLKIQPAKLEDSAVYLCASSLDPSGRNEQFFGPGTRLTVL.

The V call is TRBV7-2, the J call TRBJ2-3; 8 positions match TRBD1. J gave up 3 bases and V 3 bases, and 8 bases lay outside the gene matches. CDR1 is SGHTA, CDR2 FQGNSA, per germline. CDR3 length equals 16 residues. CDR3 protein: CASSLPQGAVTDTQYF. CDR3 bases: TGTGCCAGCAGCTTGCCCCAGGGGGCAGTGACAGATACGCAGTATTTT.

DNA of the CDR3: TGCGCCAGCAGGGATCAGCTTATCTATGGCTACACCTTC. Translating it yields CASRDQLIYGYTF. The V call is TRBV10-2, the J call TRBJ1-2; no clear D gene. Germline CDR1 is WSHSY and CDR2 is SAAADI. The length of the CDR3 is 13 residues. Trimming stripped 6 bases from V and 4 bases from J, with 12 bases between.

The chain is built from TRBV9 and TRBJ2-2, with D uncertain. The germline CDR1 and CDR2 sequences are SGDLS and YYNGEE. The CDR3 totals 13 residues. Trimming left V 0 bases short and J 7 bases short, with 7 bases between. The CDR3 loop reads CASSVGGVGELFF. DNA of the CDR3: TGTGCCAGCAGCGTAGGAGGTGTCGGGGAGCTGTTTTTT.

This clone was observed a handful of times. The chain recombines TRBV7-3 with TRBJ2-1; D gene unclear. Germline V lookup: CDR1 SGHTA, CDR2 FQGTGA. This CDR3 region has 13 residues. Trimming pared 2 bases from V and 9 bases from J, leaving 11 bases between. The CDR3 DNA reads TGTGCCAGCAGCTTACAGGTTAACGGTGAGCAGTTCTTC. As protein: CASSLQVNGEQFF.

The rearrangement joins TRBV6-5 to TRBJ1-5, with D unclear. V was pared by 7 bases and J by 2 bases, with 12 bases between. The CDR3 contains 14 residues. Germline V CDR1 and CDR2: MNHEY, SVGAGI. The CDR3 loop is CASTSTMGNQPQHF. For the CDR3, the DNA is TGTGCCAGCACCTCAACGATGGGCAATCAGCCCCAGCATTTT.

CDR3 amino acids: CASSLGVNQPQHF. The CDR3 DNA is TGCGCCAGCAGCTTGGGGGTTAATCAGCCCCAGCATTTT. The chain combines TRBV5-1 with TRBJ1-5; D call uncertain. The V end lost 0 bases, the J end lost 4 bases, and 5 bases lay between the germline ends. This CDR3 region has 13 residues. Germline CDR1 is SGHRS and CDR2 is YFSETQ.

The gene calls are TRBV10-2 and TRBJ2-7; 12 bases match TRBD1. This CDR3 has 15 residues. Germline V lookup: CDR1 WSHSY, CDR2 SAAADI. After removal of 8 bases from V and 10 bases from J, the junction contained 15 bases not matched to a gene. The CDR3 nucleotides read TGCGCCAGCGAAGAACCGGGACAGGGGGCCCCTTGTCAGTACTTC. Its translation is CASEEPGQGAPCQYF.